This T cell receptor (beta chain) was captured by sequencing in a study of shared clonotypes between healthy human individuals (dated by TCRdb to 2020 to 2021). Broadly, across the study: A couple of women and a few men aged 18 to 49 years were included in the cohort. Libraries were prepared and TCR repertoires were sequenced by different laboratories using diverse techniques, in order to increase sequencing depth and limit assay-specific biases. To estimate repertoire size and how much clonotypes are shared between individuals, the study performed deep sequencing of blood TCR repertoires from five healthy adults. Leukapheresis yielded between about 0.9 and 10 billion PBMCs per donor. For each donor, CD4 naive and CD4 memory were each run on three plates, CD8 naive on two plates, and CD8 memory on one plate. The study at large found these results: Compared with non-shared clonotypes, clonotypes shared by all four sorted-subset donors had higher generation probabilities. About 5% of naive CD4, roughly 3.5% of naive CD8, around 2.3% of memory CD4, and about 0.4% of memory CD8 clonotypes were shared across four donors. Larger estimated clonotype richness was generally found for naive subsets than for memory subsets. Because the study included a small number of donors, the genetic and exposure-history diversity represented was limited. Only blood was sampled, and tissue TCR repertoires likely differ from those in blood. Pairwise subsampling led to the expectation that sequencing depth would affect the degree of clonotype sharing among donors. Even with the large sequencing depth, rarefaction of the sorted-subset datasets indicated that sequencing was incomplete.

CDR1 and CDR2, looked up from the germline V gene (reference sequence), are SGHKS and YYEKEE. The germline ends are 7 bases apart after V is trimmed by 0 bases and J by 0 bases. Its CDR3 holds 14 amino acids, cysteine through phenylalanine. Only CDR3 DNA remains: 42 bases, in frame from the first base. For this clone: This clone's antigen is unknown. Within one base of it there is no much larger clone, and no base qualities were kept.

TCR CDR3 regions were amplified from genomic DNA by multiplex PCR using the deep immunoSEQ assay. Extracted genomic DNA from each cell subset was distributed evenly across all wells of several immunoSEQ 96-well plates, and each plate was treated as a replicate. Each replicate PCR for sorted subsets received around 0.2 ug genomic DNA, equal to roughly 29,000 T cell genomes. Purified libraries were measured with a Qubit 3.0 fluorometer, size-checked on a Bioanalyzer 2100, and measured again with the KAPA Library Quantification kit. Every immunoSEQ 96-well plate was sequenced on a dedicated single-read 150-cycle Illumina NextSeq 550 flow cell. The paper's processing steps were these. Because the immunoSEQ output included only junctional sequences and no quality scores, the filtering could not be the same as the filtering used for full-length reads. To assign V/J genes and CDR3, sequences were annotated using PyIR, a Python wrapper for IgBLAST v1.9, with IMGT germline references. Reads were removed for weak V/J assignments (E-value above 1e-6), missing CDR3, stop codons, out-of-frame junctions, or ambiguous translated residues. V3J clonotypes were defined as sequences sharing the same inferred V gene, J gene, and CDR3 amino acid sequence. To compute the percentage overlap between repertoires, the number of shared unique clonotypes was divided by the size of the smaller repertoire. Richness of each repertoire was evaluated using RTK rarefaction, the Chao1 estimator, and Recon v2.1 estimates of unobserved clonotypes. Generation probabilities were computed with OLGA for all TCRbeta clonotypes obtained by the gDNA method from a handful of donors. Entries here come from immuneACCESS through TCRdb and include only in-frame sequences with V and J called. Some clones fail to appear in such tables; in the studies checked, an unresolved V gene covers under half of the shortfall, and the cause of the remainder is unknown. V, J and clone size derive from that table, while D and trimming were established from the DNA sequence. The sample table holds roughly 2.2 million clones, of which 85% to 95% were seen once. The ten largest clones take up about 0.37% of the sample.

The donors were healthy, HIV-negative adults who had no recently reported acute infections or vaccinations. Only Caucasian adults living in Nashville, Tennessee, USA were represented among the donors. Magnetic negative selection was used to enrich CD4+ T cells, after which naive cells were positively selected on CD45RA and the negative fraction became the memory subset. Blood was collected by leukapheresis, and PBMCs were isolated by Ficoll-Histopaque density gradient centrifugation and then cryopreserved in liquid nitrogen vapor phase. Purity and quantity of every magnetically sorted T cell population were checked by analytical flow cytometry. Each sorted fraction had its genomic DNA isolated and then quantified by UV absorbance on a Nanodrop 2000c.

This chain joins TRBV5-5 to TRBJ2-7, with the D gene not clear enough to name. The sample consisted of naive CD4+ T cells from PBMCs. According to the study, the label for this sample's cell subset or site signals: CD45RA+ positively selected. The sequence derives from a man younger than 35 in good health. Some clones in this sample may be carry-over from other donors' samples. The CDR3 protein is CASSLAGNSYEQYF. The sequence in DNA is TGTGCCAGCAGCTTGGCGGGCAACTCCTACGAGCAGTACTTC.